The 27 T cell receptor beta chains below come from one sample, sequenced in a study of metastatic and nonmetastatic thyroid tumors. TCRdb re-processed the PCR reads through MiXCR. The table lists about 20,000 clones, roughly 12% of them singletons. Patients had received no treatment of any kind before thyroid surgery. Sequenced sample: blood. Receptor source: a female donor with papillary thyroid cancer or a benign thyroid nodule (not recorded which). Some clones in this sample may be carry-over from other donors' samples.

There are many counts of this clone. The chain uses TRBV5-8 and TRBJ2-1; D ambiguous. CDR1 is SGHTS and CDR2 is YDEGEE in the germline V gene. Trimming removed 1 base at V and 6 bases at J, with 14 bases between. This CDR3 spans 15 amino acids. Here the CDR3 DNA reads TGTGCCAGCAGCTTGTGGCTTGGGTACCTCAATGAGCAGTTCTTC. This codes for CASSLWLGYLNEQFF.

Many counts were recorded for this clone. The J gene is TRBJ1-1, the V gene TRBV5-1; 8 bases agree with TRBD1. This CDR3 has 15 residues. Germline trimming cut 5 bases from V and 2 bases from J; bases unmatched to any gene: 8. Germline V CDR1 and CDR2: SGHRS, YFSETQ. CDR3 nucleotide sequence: TGCGCCAGCAGATCCCGACAGGGGACCAACACTGAAGCTTTCTTT. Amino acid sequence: CASRSRQGTNTEAFF.

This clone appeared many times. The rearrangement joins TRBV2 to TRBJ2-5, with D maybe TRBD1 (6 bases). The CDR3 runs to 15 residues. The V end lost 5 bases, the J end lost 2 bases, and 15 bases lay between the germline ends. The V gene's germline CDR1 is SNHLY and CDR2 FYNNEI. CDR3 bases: TGTGCCAGCAGTCGGCCACCGGGACAACAAGAGACCCAGTACTTC. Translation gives CASSRPPGQQETQYF.

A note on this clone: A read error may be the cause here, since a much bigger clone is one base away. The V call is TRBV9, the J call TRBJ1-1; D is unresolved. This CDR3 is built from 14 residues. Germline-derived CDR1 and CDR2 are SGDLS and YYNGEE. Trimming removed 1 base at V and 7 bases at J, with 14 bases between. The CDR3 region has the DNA TGTGCCAGCAGCGTAACCTCCGGTGTCGGTGAAGCTTTCTTT. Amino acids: CASSVTSGVGEAFF.

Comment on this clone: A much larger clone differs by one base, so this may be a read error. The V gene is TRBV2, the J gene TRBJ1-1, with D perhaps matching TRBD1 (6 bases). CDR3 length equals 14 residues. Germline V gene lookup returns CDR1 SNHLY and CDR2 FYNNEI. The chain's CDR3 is CASTTDSYSTEALF. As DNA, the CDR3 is TGTGCCAGCACCACGGACAGTTACAGCACTGAAGCTTTATTT.

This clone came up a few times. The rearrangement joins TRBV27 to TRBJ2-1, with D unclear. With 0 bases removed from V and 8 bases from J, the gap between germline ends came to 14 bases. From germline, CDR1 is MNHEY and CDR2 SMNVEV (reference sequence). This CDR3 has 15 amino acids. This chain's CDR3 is CASSLSRALLDEQFF. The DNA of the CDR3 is TGTGCCAGCAGTTTATCCCGGGCCCTACTTGATGAGCAGTTCTTC.

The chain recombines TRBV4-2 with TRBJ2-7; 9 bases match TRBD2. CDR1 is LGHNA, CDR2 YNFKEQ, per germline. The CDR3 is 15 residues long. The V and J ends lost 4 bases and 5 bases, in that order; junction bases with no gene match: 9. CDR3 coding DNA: TGTGCCAGCAGCCCACTGGCTAGCGGGAACGACGAGCAGTACTTC. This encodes CASSPLASGNDEQYF.

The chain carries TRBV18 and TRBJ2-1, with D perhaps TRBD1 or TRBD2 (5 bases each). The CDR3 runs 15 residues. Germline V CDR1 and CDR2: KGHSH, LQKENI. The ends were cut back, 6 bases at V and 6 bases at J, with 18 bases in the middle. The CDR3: CASSRGGSKINEQFF. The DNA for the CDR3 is TGTGCCAGCTCCCGTGGGGGATCAAAAATCAATGAGCAGTTCTTC. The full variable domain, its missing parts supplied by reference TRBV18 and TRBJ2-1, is NAGVMQNPRHLVRRRGQEARLRCSPMKGHSHVYWYRQLPEEGLKFMVYLQKENIIDESGMPKERFSAEFPKEGPSILRIQQVVRGDSAAYFCASSRGGSKINEQFFGPGTRLTVL.

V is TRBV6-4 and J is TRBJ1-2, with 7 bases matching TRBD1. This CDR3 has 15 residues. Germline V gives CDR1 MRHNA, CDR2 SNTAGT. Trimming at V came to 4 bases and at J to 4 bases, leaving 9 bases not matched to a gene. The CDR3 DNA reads TGTGCCAGCAGTGTCTCACAGGGGACACCCTATGGCTACACCTTC. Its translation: CASSVSQGTPYGYTF.

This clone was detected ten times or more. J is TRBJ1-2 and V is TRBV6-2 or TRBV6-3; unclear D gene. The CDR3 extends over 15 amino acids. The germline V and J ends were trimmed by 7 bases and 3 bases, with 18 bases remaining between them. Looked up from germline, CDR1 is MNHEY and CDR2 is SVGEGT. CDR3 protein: CASTPSGLYYYGYTF. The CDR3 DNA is TGTGCCAGCACTCCCTCTGGCCTATACTACTATGGCTACACCTTC.

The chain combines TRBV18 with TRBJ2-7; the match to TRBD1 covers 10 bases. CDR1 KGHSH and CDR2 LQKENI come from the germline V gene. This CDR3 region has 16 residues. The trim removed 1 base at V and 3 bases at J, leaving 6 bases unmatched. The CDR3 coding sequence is TGTGCCAGCTCACCACGAACCGGGACAGGGGTCTACGAGCAGTACTTC. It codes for CASSPRTGTGVYEQYF.

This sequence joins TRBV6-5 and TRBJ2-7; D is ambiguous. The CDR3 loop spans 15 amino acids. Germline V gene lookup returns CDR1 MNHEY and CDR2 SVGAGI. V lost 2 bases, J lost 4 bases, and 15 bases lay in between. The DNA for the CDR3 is TGTGCCAGCAGTTACCGCGCGACGGTAGGATACGAGCAGTACTTC. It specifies CASSYRATVGYEQYF.

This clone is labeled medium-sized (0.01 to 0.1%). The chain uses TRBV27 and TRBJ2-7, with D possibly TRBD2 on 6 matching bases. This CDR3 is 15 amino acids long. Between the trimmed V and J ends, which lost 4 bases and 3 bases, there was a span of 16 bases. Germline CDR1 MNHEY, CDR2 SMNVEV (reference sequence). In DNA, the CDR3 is TGTGCCAGCAGTTCTGGAGACTACGGGAGCTACGAGCAGTACTTC. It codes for CASSSGDYGSYEQYF.

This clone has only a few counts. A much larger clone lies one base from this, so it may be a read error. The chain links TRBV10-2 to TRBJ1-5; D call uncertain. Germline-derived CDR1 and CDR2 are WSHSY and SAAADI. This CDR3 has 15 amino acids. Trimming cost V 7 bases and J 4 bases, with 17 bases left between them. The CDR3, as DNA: TGCGCCAGCATTGACGGAGCCCTCGGTAATCAGCCCCAGCATTTT. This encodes CASIDGALGNQPQHF.

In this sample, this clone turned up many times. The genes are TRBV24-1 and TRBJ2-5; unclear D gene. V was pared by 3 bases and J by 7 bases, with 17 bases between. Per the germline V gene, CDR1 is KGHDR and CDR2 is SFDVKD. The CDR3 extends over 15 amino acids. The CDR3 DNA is TGTGCCACCAGTGATAGGAATACTGGGAAGGGGACCCAGTACTTC. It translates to CATSDRNTGKGTQYF.

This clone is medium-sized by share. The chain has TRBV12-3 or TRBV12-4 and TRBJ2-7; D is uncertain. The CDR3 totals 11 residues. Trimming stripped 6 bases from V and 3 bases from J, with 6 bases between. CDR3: CASSLNYEQYF. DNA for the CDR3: TGTGCCAGCAGCCTTAACTACGAGCAGTACTTC.

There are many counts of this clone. As DNA, the CDR3 is TGTGCCAGTAGTCCAAGGGACAGGGGTAGCCTCGAGCAGTACTTC. It encodes CASSPRDRGSLEQYF. This chain connects TRBV19 to TRBJ2-7, with 10 bases that match TRBD1. This CDR3 has 15 amino acids. The germline V gene has CDR1 LNHDA and CDR2 SQIVND (reference sequence). V was pared by 5 bases and J by 6 bases, with 10 bases of the junction left unmatched. Based on the CDR3 plus reference TRBV19 and TRBJ2-7, the full variable domain is DGGITQSPKYLFRKEGQNVTLSCEQNLNHDAMYWYRQDPGQGLRLIYYSQIVNDFQKGDIAEGYSVSREKKESFPLTVTSAQKNPTAFYLCASSPRDRGSLEQYFGPGTRLTVT.

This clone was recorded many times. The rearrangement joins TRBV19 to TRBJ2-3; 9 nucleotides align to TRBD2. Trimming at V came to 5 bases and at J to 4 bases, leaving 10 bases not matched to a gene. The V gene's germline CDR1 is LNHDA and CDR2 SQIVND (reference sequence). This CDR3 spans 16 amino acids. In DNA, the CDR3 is TGTGCCAGTAGTTTACTAGCGGGCAAATCCGCAGATACGCAGTATTTT. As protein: CASSLLAGKSADTQYF.

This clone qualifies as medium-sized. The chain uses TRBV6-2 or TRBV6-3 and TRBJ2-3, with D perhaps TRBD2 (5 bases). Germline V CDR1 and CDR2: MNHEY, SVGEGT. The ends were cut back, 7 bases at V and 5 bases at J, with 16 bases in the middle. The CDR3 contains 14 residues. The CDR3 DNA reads TGTGCCAGCACCATCCCCGGGGTCGGAGATACGCAGTATTTT. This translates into CASTIPGVGDTQYF.

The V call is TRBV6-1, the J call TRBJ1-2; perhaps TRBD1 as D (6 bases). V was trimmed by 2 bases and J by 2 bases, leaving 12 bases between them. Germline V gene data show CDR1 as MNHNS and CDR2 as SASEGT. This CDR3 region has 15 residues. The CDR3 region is CASSEMAGANYGYTF. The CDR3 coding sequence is TGTGCCAGCAGTGAAATGGCAGGGGCCAACTATGGCTACACCTTC.

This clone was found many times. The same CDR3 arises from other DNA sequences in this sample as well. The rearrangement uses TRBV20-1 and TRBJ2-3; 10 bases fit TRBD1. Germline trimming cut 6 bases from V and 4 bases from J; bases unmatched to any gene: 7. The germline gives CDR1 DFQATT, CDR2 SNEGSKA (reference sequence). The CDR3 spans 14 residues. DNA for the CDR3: TGCAGTGCACGAGACAGGGGGCGCCCAGATACGCAGTATTTT. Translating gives CSARDRGRPDTQYF.

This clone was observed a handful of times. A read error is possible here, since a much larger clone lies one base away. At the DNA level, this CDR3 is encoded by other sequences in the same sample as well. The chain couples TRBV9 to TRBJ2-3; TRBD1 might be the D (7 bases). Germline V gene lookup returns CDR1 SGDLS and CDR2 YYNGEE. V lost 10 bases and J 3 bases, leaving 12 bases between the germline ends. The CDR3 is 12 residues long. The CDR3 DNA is TGTGCCTCACAGGGGAGGACAGATACGCAGTATTTT. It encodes CASQGRTDTQYF.

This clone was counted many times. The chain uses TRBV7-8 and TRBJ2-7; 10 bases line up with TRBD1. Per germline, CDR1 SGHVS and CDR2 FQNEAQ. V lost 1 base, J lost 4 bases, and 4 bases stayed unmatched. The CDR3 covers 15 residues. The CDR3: CASSLEGTGAYEQYF. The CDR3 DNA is TGTGCCAGCAGCTTAGAAGGGACAGGGGCTTACGAGCAGTACTTC.

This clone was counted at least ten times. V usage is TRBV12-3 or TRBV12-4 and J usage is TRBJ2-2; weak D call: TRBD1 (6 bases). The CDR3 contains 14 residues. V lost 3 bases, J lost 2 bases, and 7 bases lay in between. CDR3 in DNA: TGTGCCAGCAGTTTGACAGGAAACACCGGGGAGCTGTTTTTT. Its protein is CASSLTGNTGELFF.

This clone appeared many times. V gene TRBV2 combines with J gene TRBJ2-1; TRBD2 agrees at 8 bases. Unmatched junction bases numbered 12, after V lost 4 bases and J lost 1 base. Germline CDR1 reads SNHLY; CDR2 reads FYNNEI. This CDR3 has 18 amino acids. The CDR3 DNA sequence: TGTGCCAGCAGTGGCCCCCGGGGGGGAGGGCCGTCCTACAATGAGCAGTTCTTC. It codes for CASSGPRGGGPSYNEQFF. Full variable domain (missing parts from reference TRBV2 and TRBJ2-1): EPEVTQTPSHQVTQMGQEVILRCVPISNHLYFYWYRQILGQKVEFLVSFYNNEISEKSEIFDDQFSVERPDGSNFTLKIRSTKLEDSAMYFCASSGPRGGGPSYNEQFFGPGTRLTVL.

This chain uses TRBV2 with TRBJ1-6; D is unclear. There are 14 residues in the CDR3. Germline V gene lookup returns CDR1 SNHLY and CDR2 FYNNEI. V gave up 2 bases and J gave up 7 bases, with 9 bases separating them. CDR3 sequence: CASSEYGENSPLHF. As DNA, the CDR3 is TGTGCCAGCAGTGAATACGGCGAAAATTCACCCCTCCACTTT.

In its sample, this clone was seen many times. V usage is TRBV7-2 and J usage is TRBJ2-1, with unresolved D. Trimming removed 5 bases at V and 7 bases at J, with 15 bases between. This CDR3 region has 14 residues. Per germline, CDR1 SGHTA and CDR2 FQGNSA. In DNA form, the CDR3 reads TGTGCCAGCAGCCCCCAAATCGGTGGGAATGAGCAGTTCTTC. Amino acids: CASSPQIGGNEQFF.